Shown below are 20 T cell receptor beta chains from a single sample sequenced in a study of OX40 agonist ivuxolimab in advanced cancers. Repertoires were generated with immunoSEQ multiplex PCR, while TCRdb's copy carries only in-frame clones and drops some. The table shows about 48,000 clones, with less than 85% occurring only once. Source: CD4+ or CD8+ T cells sorted from blood, taken in a trial of the OX40 agonist ivuxolimab. The receptors were gathered from an adult with an advanced solid tumor such as melanoma, head and neck, liver or kidney cancer.

The J gene is TRBJ1-4, the V gene TRBV5-4; maybe TRBD1 (6 bases). The CDR3 has 15 residues. CDR1 and CDR2 (germline): SGHNT, YYREEE (reference sequence). V lost 2 bases and J 2 bases, leaving 10 bases between the germline ends. The CDR3: CASSFRGLTNEKLFF. CDR3 DNA: TGTGCCAGCAGCTTCAGGGGCCTTACTAATGAAAAACTGTTTTTT. The full variable domain, its missing parts supplied by reference TRBV5-4 and TRBJ1-4, is ETGVTQSPTHLIKTRGQQVTLRCSSQSGHNTVSWYQQALGQGPQFIFQYYREEENGRGNFPPRFSGLQFPNYSSELNVNALELDDSALYLCASSFRGLTNEKLFFGSGTQLSVL.

The V call is TRBV28, the J call TRBJ1-2; TRBD1 aligns across 7 bases. The CDR3 spans 14 residues. Trimming at V came to 4 bases and at J to 4 bases, leaving 6 bases not matched to a gene. CDR1 is MDHEN, CDR2 SYDVKM, per germline. CDR3 protein: CASSSYRGRYGYTF. CDR3 DNA: TGTGCCAGCAGTTCCTACAGGGGCCGCTATGGCTACACCTTC.

Regarding this clone: The sample has other DNA sequences that encode this CDR3 too. V usage is TRBV5-1 and J usage is TRBJ1-1; 7 bases match TRBD1. The length of the CDR3 is 14 residues. Germline trimming cut 4 bases from V and 0 bases from J; bases unmatched to any gene: 3. Germline CDR1 and CDR2: SGHRS and YFSETQ. The CDR3 reads CASSGGQLNTEAFF. Written as DNA, the CDR3 is TGCGCCAGCAGCGGGGGACAGCTGAACACTGAAGCTTTCTTT.

This clone appeared a single time. This CDR3 is also generated by other DNA sequences in the sample. The rearrangement joins TRBV5-4 to TRBJ2-6; D gene ambiguous. The CDR3 covers 16 residues. Trimming took 0 bases from V and 1 from J, leaving 8 bases between them. Germline V lookup: CDR1 SGHNT, CDR2 YYREEE (reference sequence). CDR3 nucleotides: TGTGCCAGCAGCTTGGGCCTAGATTCTGGGGCCAACGTCCTGACTTTC. Protein product: CASSLGLDSGANVLTF.

There are a few counts of this clone. The chain couples TRBV10-3 to TRBJ2-5; 12 bases match TRBD1. The CDR3 is 15 residues long. The germline V gene has CDR1 ENHRY and CDR2 SYGVKD. V was clipped by 10 bases and J by 4 bases; unmatched bases: 10. The CDR3 sequence: CATSTGTGGTETQYF. In DNA, the CDR3 is TGTGCCACCTCGACCGGGACAGGGGGCACAGAGACCCAGTACTTC.

The chain carries TRBV12-2 and TRBJ2-1. TRBV12-2 is recorded as a pseudogene. This CDR3 contains 12 residues. The CDR3 DNA reads as TGTGCAAGTCGCTATGGTGGGGGAGAGCAGTTCTTC. Translation: CASRYGGGEQFF.

The chain uses TRBV5-1 and TRBJ2-5; D may be TRBD1 (5 bases). Trimming shortened V by 0 bases and J by 2 bases, and 11 bases separated the two germline ends. The CDR3 sequence is 15 residues long. Germline V CDR1 and CDR2: SGHRS, YFSETQ. The CDR3 DNA follows: TGCGCCAGCAGCTTGGTCCCAGGGAAGCAAGAGACCCAGTACTTC. This encodes CASSLVPGKQETQYF.

The chain joins TRBV5-1 to TRBJ2-3; D not certain. The V gene lost 0 bases and the J gene lost 1 base, with 9 bases spanning the gap. The CDR3 is 15 residues long. Germline V gene sequence: CDR1 SGHRS, CDR2 YFSETQ. The CDR3 DNA sequence: TGCGCCAGCAGCTTGGCCGGTTCTGGCACAGATACGCAGTATTTT. Its translation: CASSLAGSGTDTQYF.

In this sample, this clone turned up once. V gene TRBV2 combines with J gene TRBJ2-7; no firm D call. V lost 6 bases and J lost 12, with 24 bases in between. From germline, CDR1 is SNHLY and CDR2 FYNNEI. The CDR3 contains 14 residues. CDR3 bases: TGTGCCAGCAGAGAGCGTTGGGGTAACGGCCCAGCGTACTTC. This translates into CASRERWGNGPAYF.

Only a few counts were recorded for this clone. The CDR3, as DNA: TGTGCCAGCAGTTTTTCCCGTCCCGGCACAGATACGCAGTATTTT. This translates into CASSFSRPGTDTQYF. The genes are TRBV28 and TRBJ2-3; D remains ambiguous. This CDR3 spans 15 amino acids. V lost 3 bases and J 1 base, leaving 11 bases between the germline ends. CDR1 MDHEN and CDR2 SYDVKM come from the germline V gene.

This clone was observed a few times. This sequence joins TRBV4-2 and TRBJ1-3; D unclear. Germline values: CDR1 LGHNA, CDR2 YNFKEQ. The CDR3 length is 17 residues. The germline V and J ends were trimmed by 0 bases and 1 base, with 13 bases remaining between them. For the CDR3, the DNA is TGTGCCAGCAGCCAAGATAAAGGCGGATGGTCTGGAAACACCATATATTTT. Amino acid sequence: CASSQDKGGWSGNTIYF.

The chain recombines TRBV27 with TRBJ1-4; D gene unclear. The CDR3 totals 15 residues. V was pared by 0 bases and J by 1 base, with 6 bases between. Germline CDR1 MNHEY, CDR2 SMNVEV (reference sequence). CDR3 loop: CASSLSAVTNEKLFF. CDR3 sequence (DNA): TGTGCCAGCAGTTTATCGGCCGTAACTAATGAAAAACTGTTTTTT.

In nucleotides, the CDR3 is TGTGCCAGCAGCTTATCAGTACAAGTCAATCAGCCCCAGCATTTT. Translation gives CASSLSVQVNQPQHF. This chain uses TRBV7-2 with TRBJ1-5; D unresolved. The CDR3 totals 15 residues. Per germline, CDR1 SGHTA and CDR2 FQGNSA. The germline V and J ends were trimmed by 2 bases and 3 bases, with 11 bases remaining between them.

This chain joins TRBV10-3 and TRBJ1-3; TRBD1 aligns across 7 bases. V shed 5 bases, J shed 4 bases, and the junction held 2 bases outside the gene matches. The CDR3 has 13 residues. Germline V lookup: CDR1 ENHRY, CDR2 SYGVKD. The CDR3 DNA reads as TGTGCCATCAGTCTGGGACAGGGAAACACCATATATTTT. Protein: CAISLGQGNTIYF.

The chain is built from TRBV5-6 and TRBJ2-5; D uncertain. This CDR3 comprises 14 residues. From germline, CDR1 is SGHDT and CDR2 YYEEEE. Trimming cost V 2 bases and J 1 base, with 9 bases left between them. This chain's CDR3 is CASSFSGFQETQYF. CDR3 sequence (DNA): TGTGCCAGCAGCTTTTCCGGCTTCCAAGAGACCCAGTACTTC.

The chain couples TRBV7-2 to TRBJ2-5; D could derive from TRBD1 or TRBD2 (7 bases each). The CDR3 is made up of 14 amino acids. Between the trimmed V and J ends, which lost 1 base and 10 bases, there was a span of 16 bases. Germline V gene data show CDR1 as SGHTA and CDR2 as FQGNSA. As DNA, the CDR3 is TGTGCCAGCAGCTTAGGGACTAGAAACAGGGGCCAGTACTTC. It specifies CASSLGTRNRGQYF. Full variable domain (missing parts from reference TRBV7-2 and TRBJ2-5): GAGVSQSPSNKVTEKGKDVELRCDPISGHTALYWYRQSLGQGLEFLIYFQGNSAPDKSGLPSDRFSAERTGGSVSTLTIQRTQQEDSAVYLCASSLGTRNRGQYFGPGTRLLVL.

This clone occurred a few times. The rearrangement links TRBV5-6 to TRBJ1-2, with D possibly matching TRBD1 (5 bases). The CDR3 is 13 residues long. From germline, CDR1 is SGHDT and CDR2 YYEEEE. V dropped 4 bases and J dropped 4 bases, with 11 bases sitting between them. In nucleotides, the CDR3 is TGTGCCAGCAGCCTATCCGGGGGCTATGGCTACACCTTC. It translates to CASSLSGGYGYTF.

V usage is TRBV7-6 and J usage is TRBJ2-7; maybe TRBD1 (6 bases). Per the germline V gene, CDR1 is SGHVS and CDR2 is FNYEAQ. Trimming cost V 1 base and J 7 bases, with 14 bases left between them. The CDR3 extends over 14 amino acids. As DNA, the CDR3 is TGTGCCAGCAGCTTAGGAGCAGGGGCTGGGGAGCAGTACTTC. Translation: CASSLGAGAGEQYF.

The chain employs TRBV28 and TRBJ2-7; the D call may be TRBD1 or TRBD2 (6 bases each). Deletions cut 6 bases from V and 12 bases from J, with 21 bases between. Germline V gives CDR1 MDHEN, CDR2 SYDVKM. The CDR3 totals 13 residues. Here the CDR3 DNA reads TGTGCCAGCAGGCGCTCCCTGGGGGGCCCCCCGTACTTC. Translated, it gives CASRRSLGGPPYF.

The chain recombines TRBV25-1 with TRBJ2-7; a weak D match, TRBD2 (5 bases). V lost 8 bases and J 3 bases, leaving 23 bases between the germline ends. CDR1 is MGHDK, CDR2 SYGVNS, per germline. The CDR3 totals 16 residues. The CDR3 DNA reads as TGTGCCAGCTTTCACTCCGGACTTCCTATCTTCTACGAGCAGTACTTC. Amino acid sequence: CASFHSGLPIFYEQYF.